The rows below give T cell receptor beta chains drawn from one sample of a study of T cell changes during pregnancy in multiple sclerosis. Method: immunoSEQ multiplex PCR; TCRdb's copy keeps in-frame clones and lacks some. The sample consists of about 75,000 clones, 89% of them appearing once. This sample comprised peripheral blood, obtained in the first trimester of pregnancy. These receptors all stem from a female donor in good health, enrolled as a control in a pregnancy study. Both conserved end residues are part of each CDR3. The order of the fields is D gene, J gene, clone size, V gene, CDR3 DNA, CDR3 protein. D genes are given only for firm matches. Rows may omit the clone size; those that give it use once, few, many or a size class.

>NA|TRBJ2-7|NA|TRBV5-6
TGTGCCAGCAGCTTGTTAAGGGGCTACGAGCAGTACTTC
CASSLLRGYEQYF
>NA|TRBJ2-3|NA|TRBV6-5
TGTGCCAGCAGATGGGGACAAAAATTCACAGATACGCAGTATTTT
CASRWGQKFTDTQYF
>NA|TRBJ2-1|NA|TRBV11-3
TGTGCCAGCAGCCTTAGGGGGAGGGGGGATGAGCAGTTCTTC
CASSLRGRGDEQFF
>TRBD1|TRBJ1-6|NA|TRBV5-1
TGCGCCAGCAGCTTGGAAGGGACAGTCAATTCACCCCTCCACTTT
CASSLEGTVNSPLHF
>NA|TRBJ1-5|NA|TRBV18
TGTGCCAGCTCACCGGTCTATGCGGAGGGCAATCAGCCCCAGCATTTT
CASSPVYAEGNQPQHF
>NA|TRBJ1-1|few|TRBV15
TGTGCCACCAGCAGAGATATCAGGAAAGCTTTCTTT
CATSRDIRKAFF
>TRBD1|TRBJ2-1|NA|TRBV19
TGTGCCAGTAGTTCCCAGGGCAGGGGGCGAAATGAGCAGTTCTTC
CASSSQGRGRNEQFF
>TRBD1|TRBJ2-7|NA|TRBV7-2
TGTGCCAGCAGCTTAGCGGGAAGGACAGGCCCCTACGAGCAGTACTTC
CASSLAGRTGPYEQYF
>NA|TRBJ2-6|NA|TRBV7-8
TGTGCCAGCCAAGCGGGTCTGGGGGCCAACGTCCTGACTTTC
CASQAGLGANVLTF
>NA|TRBJ2-2|NA|TRBV10-3
TGTGCCATCAGTGAAGTTGGAGAGACCGGGGAGCTGTTTTTT
CAISEVGETGELFF
>NA|TRBJ2-3|NA|TRBV6-6
TGTGCCAGCAGTTGGTTTGCGGCAGATACGCAGTATTTT
CASSWFAADTQYF
>NA|TRBJ1-1|NA|TRBV6-5
TGTGCCAGCAGGTCGGGTCAGAACACTGAAGCTTTCTTT
CASRSGQNTEAFF
>TRBD1|TRBJ1-2|NA|TRBV7-2
TGTGCCAGCAGGCTCAGGGGGCAAGACTATGGCTACACCTTC
CASRLRGQDYGYTF
>NA|TRBJ1-1|NA|TRBV6-5
TGTGCCAGCAGTTACTCGAGATCCTCGTTGAACACTGAAGCTTTCTTT
CASSYSRSSLNTEAFF
>NA|TRBJ1-1|NA|TRBV18
TGTGCCAGCTCACCACGACGGGCAGGGGTTGGTAACACTGAAGCTTTCTTT
CASSPRRAGVGNTEAFF
>NA|TRBJ2-5|once|TRBV10-3
TGTGCCATCAGTGGTCTCGGGGGAGAGACCCAGTACTTC
CAISGLGGETQYF
>NA|TRBJ1-1|NA|TRBV2
TGTGCCAGCAGTGGTACGCGGGACGCTTTCTTT
CASSGTRDAFF
>TRBD1|TRBJ2-7|NA|TRBV7-2
TGTGCCAGCAGCGAGGACAGGTTGACAAGCTACGAGCAGTACTTC
CASSEDRLTSYEQYF
>NA|TRBJ1-6|NA|TRBV18
TGTGCCAGCTCGACAGGAAACCTATCGGCCCTCCACTTT
CASSTGNLSALHF
>NA|TRBJ2-1|NA|TRBV28
TGTGCCAGCAGCGGACAGCGAAACAATGAGCAGTTCTTC
CASSGQRNNEQFF
>TRBD1|TRBJ1-4|NA|TRBV5-6
TGTGCCAGCAGCTTGTTCTCGGACAGGGGTAGTGTTAATGAAAAACTGTTTTTT
CASSLFSDRGSVNEKLFF
>NA|TRBJ2-1|NA|TRBV5-1
TGCGCCAGCAGCTTTCGCTTGGCAGGGGTGTACAATGAGCAGTTCTTC
CASSFRLAGVYNEQFF
>TRBD1|TRBJ1-5|NA|TRBV19
TGTGCCAGTAGGATACTGACAGGGGGCAATCAGCCCCAGCATTTT
CASRILTGGNQPQHF
>NA|TRBJ2-7|once|TRBV5-8
TGTGCCAGCAGCCCCCGTACTCGGGAGTACTTC
CASSPRTREYF
>NA|TRBJ1-1|NA|TRBV6-1
TGTGCCAGCAGTGAACAGGCGAGGGGGACTGAAGCTTTCTTT
CASSEQARGTEAFF
>NA|TRBJ1-2|NA|TRBV19
TGTGCCAGTAATGCGGGAGGCTACACCTTC
CASNAGGYTF
>TRBD1|TRBJ1-6|NA|TRBV18
TGTGCCAGCTCACTACGACAGGGGGCAGTTGATTCACCCCTCCACTTT
CASSLRQGAVDSPLHF
>TRBD1|TRBJ1-1|NA|TRBV9
TGTGCCAGCAGCTCCCGAACAGGGGTTTCCACTGAAGCTTTCTTT
CASSSRTGVSTEAFF
>NA|TRBJ1-6|NA|TRBV11-3
TGTGCCAGCAGCTGGGGACACGGGAATTCACCCCTCCACTTT
CASSWGHGNSPLHF
>NA|TRBJ2-1|NA|TRBV19
TGTGCCAGTAGTATAATCCAGGGCCGTTTTCAGTTCTTC
CASSIIQGRFQFF
>NA|TRBJ2-7|NA|TRBV9
TGTGCCAGCAGCCCCCGGACTTCAACCTACGAGCAGTACTTC
CASSPRTSTYEQYF
>NA|TRBJ1-1|NA|TRBV14
TGTGCCAGCAGCCATGGCTTGAACACTGAAGCTTTCTTT
CASSHGLNTEAFF
>NA|TRBJ1-3|NA|TRBV7-9
TGTGCCAGCAGCTTAGCGGCTGGCAGCTCTGGAAACACCATATATTTT
CASSLAAGSSGNTIYF
>NA|TRBJ2-1|NA|TRBV6-6
TGTGCCAGCAGTTACCCCGGTCACAATGAGCAGTTCTTC
CASSYPGHNEQFF
>TRBD1|TRBJ2-7|once|TRBV5-1
TGCGCCAGCAGCCCGCCCCGAGGACAGGGACGGGACGAGCAGTACTTC
CASSPPRGQGRDEQYF
>NA|TRBJ2-3|NA|TRBV27
TGTGCCAGCAGAACAGTTTTCACAGATACGCAGTATTTT
CASRTVFTDTQYF
>NA|TRBJ1-2|NA|TRBV7-9
TGTGCCAGCAGCTTTTACCCGGAAAGGGGCTATGGCTACACCTTC
CASSFYPERGYGYTF
>NA|TRBJ1-2|NA|TRBV27
TGTGCCAGCAGTAGAGAACAGGGAGCTAGAAAGAACTATGGCTACACCTTC
CASSREQGARKNYGYTF
>TRBD1|TRBJ2-7|NA|TRBV15
TGTGCCACCAGCAGACGACAGGGGAGCGAGCAGTACTTC
CATSRRQGSEQYF
>NA|TRBJ1-2|NA|TRBV2
TGTGCCAGCACAGCCGCATCAGGGATGAGAGGCTACACCTTC
CASTAASGMRGYTF
>NA|TRBJ2-3|NA|TRBV6-1
TGTGCCAGCAGCGGACTACAGACCACAGATACGCAGTATTTT
CASSGLQTTDTQYF
>NA|TRBJ1-1|NA|TRBV13
TGTGCCAGCAGCTTAGGTCGGAGCTTGAACACTGAAGCTTTCTTT
CASSLGRSLNTEAFF
>TRBD2|TRBJ2-1|NA|TRBV7-9
TGTGCCAGCAGCTTCCCGCGTGGGGTAGCGGGATCATTTGAGCAGTTCTTC
CASSFPRGVAGSFEQFF
>TRBD1|TRBJ2-7|once|TRBV28
TGTGCCAGCAGTTTAAGGGGGCCCTCCTACGAGCAGTACTTC
CASSLRGPSYEQYF
>NA|TRBJ2-7|NA|TRBV20-1
TGCAGTGCTCCCGACAGTTACGAGCAGTACTTC
CSAPDSYEQYF
>TRBD1|TRBJ1-2|NA|TRBV7-9
TGTGCCAGCAGCTTAGCGGCCGGGACAGGGGGTCATGGCTACACCTTC
CASSLAAGTGGHGYTF
>NA|TRBJ2-7|NA|TRBV11-3
TGTGCCAGCAGCTTAGTCCCTCTGGCGGGGAGCTTCTACGAGCAGTACTTC
CASSLVPLAGSFYEQYF
>TRBD1|TRBJ1-4|once|TRBV6-6
TGTGCCAGCAGAAGGGACAGGGGTGATGAAAAACTGTTTTTT
CASRRDRGDEKLFF
>NA|TRBJ1-1|NA|TRBV5-1
TGCGCCAGCAGCTTGGTAGGGGGGGGAACTGAAGCTTTCTTT
CASSLVGGGTEAFF
>TRBD2|TRBJ2-1|NA|TRBV27
TGTGCCAGCAGTTCACCAAGACTAGCGGGGGGAGTCAATGAGCAGTTCTTC
CASSSPRLAGGVNEQFF
>TRBD2|TRBJ2-1|NA|TRBV19
TGTGCCAGTAGTTCTGGACTAGTCTACAATGAGCAGTTCTTC
CASSSGLVYNEQFF
>TRBD1|TRBJ2-7|NA|TRBV18
TGTGCCAGCTCACCCGGGACAGGGGCCTACGAGCAGTACTTC
CASSPGTGAYEQYF
>TRBD1|TRBJ2-6|NA|TRBV4-3
TGCGCCAGCAGCCTTCAGGGGGACTCTGGGGCCAACGTCCTGACTTTC
CASSLQGDSGANVLTF
>NA|TRBJ2-3|NA|TRBV7-7
TGTGCCAGCAGCTTATCTCCAGGTTCCCCAGATACGCAGTATTTT
CASSLSPGSPDTQYF
>TRBD2|TRBJ2-7|NA|TRBV2
TGTGCCAGCAGTGGCCCCTCCGGGGAAGCTAGCGGGGGTAGTATATACGAGCAGTACTTC
CASSGPSGEASGGSIYEQYF